The 11 T cell receptor beta chains reported below all come from one sample, sequenced in a study of T cells in Graves' hyperthyroidism and ophthalmopathy. Amplification yielded TCR beta CDR3 regions, with RNA transcripts as the source. Carried out on the TCR CDR3, a first-round RT-PCR used the HTBI primer set. TCRdb fed the multiplex PCR reads into MiXCR, producing one record per CDR3 protein. The table has about 350,000 distinct CDR3 sequences, less than 20% seen once. Sequenced input: blood. The receptors shown here come from a woman between 35 and 50 years old with Graves' ophthalmopathy.

This clonotype has at least ten counts. The chain uses TRBV19 and TRBJ1-1; perhaps TRBD1 as D (6 bases). The germline CDR1 and CDR2 sequences are LNHDA and SQIVND (reference sequence). V was cut by 0 bases and J by 1 base, with 12 bases left in between. This CDR3 region has 16 residues. The CDR3 is CASSIDPRGPNTEAFF. The CDR3 DNA reads TGTGCCAGTAGTATAGATCCCCGGGGGCCGAACACTGAAGCTTTCTTT.

There are many counts of this clonotype. This rearrangement joins TRBV11-2 to TRBJ1-2, with 10 bases identical to TRBD1. V lost 5 bases to trimming and J lost 8 bases; unmatched junction nucleotides: 11. Germline CDR1 reads SGHAT; CDR2 reads FQNNGV. This CDR3 has 15 amino acids. CDR3 protein: CASSVAGTGEGGYTF. CDR3 nucleotides: TGTGCCAGCAGCGTGGCCGGGACAGGGGAAGGCGGCTACACCTTC. The full variable domain, with the rest looked up from reference TRBV11-2 and TRBJ1-2, is EAGVAQSPRYKIIEKRQSVAFWCNPISGHATLYWYQQILGQGPKLLIQFQNNGVVDDSQLPKDRFSAERLKGVDSTLKIQPAKLEDSAVYLCASSVAGTGEGGYTFGSGTRLTVV.

This clonotype was detected ten times or more. The chain employs TRBV27 and TRBJ2-5; no clear D gene. V was shortened by 2 bases and J by 5 bases, with 9 bases between the two germline ends. The CDR3 contains 13 residues. The germline CDR1 and CDR2 sequences are MNHEY and SMNVEV (reference sequence). CDR3 nucleotide sequence: TGTGCCAGCAGTTTACGAGGTAGTGAGACCCAGTACTTC. Amino acids: CASSLRGSETQYF.

The chain links TRBV2 to TRBJ1-5; unclear D gene. Trimming stripped 6 bases from V and 0 bases from J, with 12 bases between. In germline, CDR1 is SNHLY, CDR2 FYNNEI. The CDR3 is 15 residues long. The CDR3 sequence is CASSGETVSNQPQHF. The CDR3 DNA sequence: TGTGCCAGCAGCGGGGAAACAGTTAGCAATCAGCCCCAGCATTTT.

This clonotype was seen many times. V is TRBV7-2 and J is TRBJ1-2; no definite D call. CDR3 length equals 15 residues. In germline, CDR1 is SGHTA, CDR2 FQGNSA. Trimming removed 1 base at V and 6 bases at J, with 15 bases between. The CDR3 sequence is CASSLVAGSPNGYTF. Written as DNA, the CDR3 is TGTGCCAGCAGCTTAGTAGCGGGATCACCTAATGGCTACACCTTC.

The table lists this clonotype with many counts. V is TRBV20-1 and J is TRBJ1-5; unclear D gene. The CDR3 runs 14 residues. Germline V gene data show CDR1 as DFQATT and CDR2 as SNEGSKA (reference sequence). Between the trimmed V and J ends, which lost 1 base and 4 bases, there was a span of 11 bases. The CDR3 nucleotides read TGCAGTGCTAGAGTCCCGCAGCGGAATCAGCCCCAGCATTTT. Protein product: CSARVPQRNQPQHF.

V usage is TRBV6-1 and J usage is TRBJ2-7; 12 nucleotides align to TRBD1. This CDR3 is built from 14 residues. Per the germline V gene, CDR1 is MNHNS and CDR2 is SASEGT. The J segment lost 6 bases and the V segment lost 6 bases, leaving 6 bases of the junction unmatched. The CDR3 region has the DNA TGTGCCAGCAGCCGGGACAGGGGGCTTTCCGAGCAGTACTTC. Encoded protein: CASSRDRGLSEQYF.

This clonotype was seen ten or more times. The V gene is TRBV27, the J gene TRBJ2-7, with a tentative D call TRBD1 (5 bases). CDR1 is MNHEY, CDR2 SMNVEV, per germline (reference sequence). V lost 2 bases and J 9 bases, leaving 11 bases between the germline ends. CDR3 length: 12 amino acids. The CDR3: CASSLQGHVQYF. The CDR3 bases are TGTGCCAGCAGTTTACAGGGCCATGTGCAGTACTTC.

There are many counts of this clonotype. The V and J genes are TRBV27 and TRBJ1-2; the match to TRBD1 covers 9 bases. The J segment lost 8 bases and the V segment lost 3 bases, leaving 4 bases of the junction unmatched. The CDR3 runs to 13 residues. Per germline, CDR1 MNHEY and CDR2 SMNVEV (reference sequence). CDR3 coding DNA: TGTGCCAGCAGTTTTTTTGGGACAGGGGGCTACACCTTC. Encoded protein: CASSFFGTGGYTF.

This clonotype was observed at least ten times. The V and J genes are TRBV3-1 and TRBJ2-7; D might be TRBD1 or TRBD2, each matching 5 bases. The V gene lost 1 base and the J gene lost 6 bases, with 10 bases spanning the gap. Germline V gene sequence: CDR1 LGHDT, CDR2 YNNKEL (reference sequence). This CDR3 spans 13 amino acids. CDR3 nucleotides: TGTGCCAGCAGCCAAGTGATGGGGACCGAGCAGTACTTC. Protein sequence: CASSQVMGTEQYF.

The chain links TRBV7-2 to TRBJ2-5; D possibly matches TRBD1 or TRBD2 (5 bases each). Looked up from germline, CDR1 is SGHTA and CDR2 is FQGNSA. This CDR3 is 16 amino acids long. The germline V and J ends were trimmed by 1 base and 0 bases, with 12 bases remaining between them. The CDR3 sequence: CASSLGSGADQETQYF. CDR3 coding DNA: TGTGCCAGCAGCTTAGGGTCCGGGGCCGACCAAGAGACCCAGTACTTC. Drawing the rest from reference TRBV7-2 and TRBJ2-5, the complete variable domain is GAGVSQSPSNKVTEKGKDVELRCDPISGHTALYWYRQSLGQGLEFLIYFQGNSAPDKSGLPSDRFSAERTGGSVSTLTIQRTQQEDSAVYLCASSLGSGADQETQYFGPGTRLLVL.